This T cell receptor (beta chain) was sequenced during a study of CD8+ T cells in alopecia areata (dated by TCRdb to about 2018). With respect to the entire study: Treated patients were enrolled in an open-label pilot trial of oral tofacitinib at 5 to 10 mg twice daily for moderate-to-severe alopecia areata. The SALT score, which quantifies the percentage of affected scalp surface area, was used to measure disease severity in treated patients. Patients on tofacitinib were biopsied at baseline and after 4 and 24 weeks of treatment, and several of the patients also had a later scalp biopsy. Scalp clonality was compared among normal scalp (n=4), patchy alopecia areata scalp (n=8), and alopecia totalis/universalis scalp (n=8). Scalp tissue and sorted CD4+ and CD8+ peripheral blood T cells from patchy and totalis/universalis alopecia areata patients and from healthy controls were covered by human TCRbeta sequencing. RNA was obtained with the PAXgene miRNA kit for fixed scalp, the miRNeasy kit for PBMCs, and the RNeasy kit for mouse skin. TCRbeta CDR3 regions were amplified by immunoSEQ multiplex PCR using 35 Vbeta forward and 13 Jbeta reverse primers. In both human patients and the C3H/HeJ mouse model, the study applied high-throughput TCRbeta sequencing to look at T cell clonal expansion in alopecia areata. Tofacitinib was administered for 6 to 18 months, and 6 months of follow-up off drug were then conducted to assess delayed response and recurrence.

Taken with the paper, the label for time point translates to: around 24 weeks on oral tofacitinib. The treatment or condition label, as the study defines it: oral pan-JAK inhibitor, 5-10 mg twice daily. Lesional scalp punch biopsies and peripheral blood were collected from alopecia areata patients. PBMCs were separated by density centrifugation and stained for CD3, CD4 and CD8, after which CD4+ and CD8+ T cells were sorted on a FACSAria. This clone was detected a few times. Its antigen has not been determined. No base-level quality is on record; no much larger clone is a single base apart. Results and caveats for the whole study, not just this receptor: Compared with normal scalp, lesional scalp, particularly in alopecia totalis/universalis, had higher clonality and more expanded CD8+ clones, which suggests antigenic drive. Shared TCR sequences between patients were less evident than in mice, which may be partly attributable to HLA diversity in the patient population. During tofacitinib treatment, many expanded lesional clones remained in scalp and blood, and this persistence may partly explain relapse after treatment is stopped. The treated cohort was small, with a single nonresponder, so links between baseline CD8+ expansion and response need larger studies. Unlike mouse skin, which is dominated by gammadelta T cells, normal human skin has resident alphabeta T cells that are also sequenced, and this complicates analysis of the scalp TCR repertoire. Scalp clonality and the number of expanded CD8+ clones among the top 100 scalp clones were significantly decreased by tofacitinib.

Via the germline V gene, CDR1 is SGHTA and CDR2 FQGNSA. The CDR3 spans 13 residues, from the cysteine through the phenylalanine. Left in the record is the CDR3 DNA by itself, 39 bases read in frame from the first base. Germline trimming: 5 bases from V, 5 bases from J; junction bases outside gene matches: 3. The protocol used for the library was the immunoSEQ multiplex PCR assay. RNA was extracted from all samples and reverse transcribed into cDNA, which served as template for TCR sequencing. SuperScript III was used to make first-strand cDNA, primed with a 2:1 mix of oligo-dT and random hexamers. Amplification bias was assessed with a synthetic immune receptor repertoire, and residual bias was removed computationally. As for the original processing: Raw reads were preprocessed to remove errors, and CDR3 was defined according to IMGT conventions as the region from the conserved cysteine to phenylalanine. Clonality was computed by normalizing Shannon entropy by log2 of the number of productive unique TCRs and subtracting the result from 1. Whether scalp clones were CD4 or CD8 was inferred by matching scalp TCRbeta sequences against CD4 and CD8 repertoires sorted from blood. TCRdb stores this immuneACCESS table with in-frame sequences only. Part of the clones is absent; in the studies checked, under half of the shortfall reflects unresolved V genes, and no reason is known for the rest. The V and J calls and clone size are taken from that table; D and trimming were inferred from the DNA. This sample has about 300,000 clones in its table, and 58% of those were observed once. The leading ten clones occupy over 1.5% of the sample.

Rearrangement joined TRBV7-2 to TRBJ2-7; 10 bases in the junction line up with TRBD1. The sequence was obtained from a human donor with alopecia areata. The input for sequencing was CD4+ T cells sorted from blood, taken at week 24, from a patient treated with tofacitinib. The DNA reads TGTGCCAGCAGCACCGGGACAGGGGACGAGCAGTACTTC. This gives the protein CASSTGTGDEQYF.